This T cell receptor beta chain was sequenced for a study of CD8 T cells in ankylosing spondylitis. Study-wide points: What seemed typical of ankylosing spondylitis blood was a TCR beta motif built from under 10 highly homologous variants.

TCRdb analysed the 5' RACE reads with MiXCR anew, one entry per CDR3 protein. This repertoire shows some 350,000 distinct CDR3 sequences, over 12% found once; its top ten account for around 1%. This clonotype was recorded at least ten times. Its antigen is currently unknown. One junction end disagrees with the germline gene, perhaps due to a read error. Germline V CDR1 and CDR2: LGHDT, YNNKEL (reference sequence). This CDR3 comprises 14 residues. The sample comprised blood, either unsorted or a sorted T cell fraction (not recorded which). The receptor's source is a male donor with ankylosing spondylitis or in good health (not recorded which). The chain combines TRBV3-1 with TRBJ2-3, with a possible D match to TRBD1 (5 bases). This CDR3 reads CASRQVGLSDTQYF. The CDR3 DNA is TGTGCCAGCAGGCAAGTGGGGCTGTCGGATACGCAGTATTTT.